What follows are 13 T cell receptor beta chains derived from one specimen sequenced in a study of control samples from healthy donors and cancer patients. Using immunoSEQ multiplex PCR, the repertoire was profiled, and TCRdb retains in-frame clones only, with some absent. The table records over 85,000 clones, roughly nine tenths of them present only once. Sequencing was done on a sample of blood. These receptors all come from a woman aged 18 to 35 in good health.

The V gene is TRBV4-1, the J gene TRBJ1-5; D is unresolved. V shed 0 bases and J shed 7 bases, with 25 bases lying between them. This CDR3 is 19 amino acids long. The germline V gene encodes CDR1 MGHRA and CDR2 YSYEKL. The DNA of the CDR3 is TGCGCCAGCAGCCAAGATCACCCTCCGGGAGGTTGGTTGAGGCAGCCCCAGCATTTT. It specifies CASSQDHPPGGWLRQPQHF.

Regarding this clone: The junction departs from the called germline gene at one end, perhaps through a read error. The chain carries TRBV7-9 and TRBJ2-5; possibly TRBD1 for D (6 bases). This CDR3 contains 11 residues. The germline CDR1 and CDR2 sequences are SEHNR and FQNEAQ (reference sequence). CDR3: CASSLIGTKDF. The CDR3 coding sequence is TGTGCCAGCAGCTTAATCGGGACAAAAGACTTC.

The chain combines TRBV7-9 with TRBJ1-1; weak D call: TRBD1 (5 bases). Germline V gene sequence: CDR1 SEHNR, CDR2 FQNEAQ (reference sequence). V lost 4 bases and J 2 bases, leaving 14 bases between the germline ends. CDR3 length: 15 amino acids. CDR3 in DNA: TGTGCCAGCAGCTGGAGGCAGGGATTAAACACTGAAGCTTTCTTT. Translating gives CASSWRQGLNTEAFF.

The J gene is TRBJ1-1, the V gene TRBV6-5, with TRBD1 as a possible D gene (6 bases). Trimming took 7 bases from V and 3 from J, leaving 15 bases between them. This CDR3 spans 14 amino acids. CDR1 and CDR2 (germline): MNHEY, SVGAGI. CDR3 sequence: CASTLQGLDTEAFF. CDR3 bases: TGTGCCAGCACCTTACAGGGTTTGGACACTGAAGCTTTCTTT.

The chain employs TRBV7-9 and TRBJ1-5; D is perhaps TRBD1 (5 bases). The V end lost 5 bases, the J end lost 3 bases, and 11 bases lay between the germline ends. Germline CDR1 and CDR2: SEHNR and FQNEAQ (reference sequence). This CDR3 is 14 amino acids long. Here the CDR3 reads CASSRGASNQPQHF. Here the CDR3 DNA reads TGTGCCAGCAGCCGCGGGGCATCCAATCAGCCCCAGCATTTT.

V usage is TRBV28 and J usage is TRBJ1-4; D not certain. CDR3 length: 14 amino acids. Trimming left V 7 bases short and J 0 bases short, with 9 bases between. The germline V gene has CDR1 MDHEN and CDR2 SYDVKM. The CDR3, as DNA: TGTGCCAGCACCCGACCTACAACTAATGAAAAACTGTTTTTT. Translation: CASTRPTTNEKLFF.

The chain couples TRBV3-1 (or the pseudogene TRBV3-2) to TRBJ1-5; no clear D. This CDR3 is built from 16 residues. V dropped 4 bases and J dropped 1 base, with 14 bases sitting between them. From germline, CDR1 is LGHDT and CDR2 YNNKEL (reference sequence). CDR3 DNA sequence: TGTGCCAGCAGCCTCGGAAGCGGAGGGAGCAATCAGCCCCAGCATTTT. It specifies CASSLGSGGSNQPQHF.

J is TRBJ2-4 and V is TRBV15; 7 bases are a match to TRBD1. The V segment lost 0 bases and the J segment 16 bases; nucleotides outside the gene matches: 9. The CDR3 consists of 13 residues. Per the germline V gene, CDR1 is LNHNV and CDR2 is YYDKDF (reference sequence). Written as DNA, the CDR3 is TGTGCCACCAGCAGAGATCACGGGGCAGGGGGTTACTTC. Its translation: CATSRDHGAGGYF.

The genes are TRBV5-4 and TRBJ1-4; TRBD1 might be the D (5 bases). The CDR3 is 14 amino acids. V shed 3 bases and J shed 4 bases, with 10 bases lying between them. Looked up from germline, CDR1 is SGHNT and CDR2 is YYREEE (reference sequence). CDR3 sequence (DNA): TGTGCCAGCAGCTATATGGGGGGTAATGAAAAACTGTTTTTT. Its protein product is CASSYMGGNEKLFF.

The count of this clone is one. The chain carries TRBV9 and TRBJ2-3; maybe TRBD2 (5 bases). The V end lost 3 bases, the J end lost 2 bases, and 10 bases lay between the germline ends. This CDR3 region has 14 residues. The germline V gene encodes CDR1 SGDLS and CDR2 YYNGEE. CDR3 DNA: TGTGCCAGCAGCGATTCGGGGAACACAGATACGCAGTATTTT. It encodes CASSDSGNTDTQYF.

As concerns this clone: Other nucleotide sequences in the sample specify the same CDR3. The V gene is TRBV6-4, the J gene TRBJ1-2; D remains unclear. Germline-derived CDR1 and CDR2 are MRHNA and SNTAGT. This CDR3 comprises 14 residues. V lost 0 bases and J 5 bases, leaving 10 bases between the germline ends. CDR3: CASSDSGSSYGYTF. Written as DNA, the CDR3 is TGTGCCAGCAGTGACTCTGGGTCCTCTTATGGCTACACCTTC.

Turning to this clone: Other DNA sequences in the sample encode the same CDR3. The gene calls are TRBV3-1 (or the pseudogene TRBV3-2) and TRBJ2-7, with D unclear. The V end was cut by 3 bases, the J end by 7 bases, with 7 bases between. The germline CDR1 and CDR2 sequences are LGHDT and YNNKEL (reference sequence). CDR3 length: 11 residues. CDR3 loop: CASSQTWEQYF. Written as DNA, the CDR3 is TGTGCCAGCAGCCAGACTTGGGAGCAGTACTTC.

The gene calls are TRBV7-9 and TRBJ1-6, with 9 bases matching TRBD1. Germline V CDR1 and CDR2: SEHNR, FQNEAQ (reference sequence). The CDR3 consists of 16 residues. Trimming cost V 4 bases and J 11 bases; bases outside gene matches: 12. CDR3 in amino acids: CASSSLIPGQGTPLHF. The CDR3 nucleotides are TGTGCCAGCAGCTCCTTGATCCCGGGACAGGGAACACCCCTCCACTTT.